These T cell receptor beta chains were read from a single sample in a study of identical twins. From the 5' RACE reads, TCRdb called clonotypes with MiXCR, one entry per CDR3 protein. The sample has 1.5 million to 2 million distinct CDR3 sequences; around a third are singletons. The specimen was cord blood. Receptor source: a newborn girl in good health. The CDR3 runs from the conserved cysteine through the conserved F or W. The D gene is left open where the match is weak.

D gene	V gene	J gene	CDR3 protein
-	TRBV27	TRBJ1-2	CASSLRQGSLPNYGYTF
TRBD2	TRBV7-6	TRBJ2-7	CASSLAPKLAGRYNEQYF
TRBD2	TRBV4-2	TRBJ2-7	CASSQVGSGNEQYF
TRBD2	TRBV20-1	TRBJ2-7	CSATGTSGDTYEQYF
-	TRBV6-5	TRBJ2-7	CASSPNPLTTSYEQYF
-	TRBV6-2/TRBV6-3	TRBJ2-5	CASRNTGLQETQYF
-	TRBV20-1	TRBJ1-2	CSARVSGPGGYTF
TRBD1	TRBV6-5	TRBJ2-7	CASMRQGSYYEQYF
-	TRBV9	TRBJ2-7	CASSPGGRALNEQYF
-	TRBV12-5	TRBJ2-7	CASARGSTSPYEQYF
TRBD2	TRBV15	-	CATSRLAGGYNEQYF
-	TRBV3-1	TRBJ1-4	CASSQLTGEKLFF
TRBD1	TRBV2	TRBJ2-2	CASSTGTGNTGELFF